Presented here are 9 T cell receptor beta chains from one specimen sequenced in a study of OX40 agonist ivuxolimab in advanced cancers. Library preparation was by the immunoSEQ multiplex PCR assay. TCRdb took this table from immuneACCESS and kept in-frame rearrangements with V and J called. Such tables lack part of the clones; where checked against another copy, unresolved V genes explain under half of the gap, and the rest is unexplained. The sample table shows over 40,000 clones, and 80% are seen once. More than 6% of the sample is in the top ten clones. The sequencing here drew on CD4+ or CD8+ T cells sorted from blood, taken in a trial of the OX40 agonist ivuxolimab. These receptors were taken from an adult with an advanced solid tumor such as melanoma, head and neck, liver or kidney cancer.

This clone was observed once. The chain joins TRBV30 to TRBJ2-7; D may match TRBD1 or TRBD2 (6 bases each). Germline V gene sequence: CDR1 GTSNPN, CDR2 SVGIG (reference sequence). CDR3 length: 15 amino acids. Trimming shortened V by 3 bases and J by 0 bases, and 15 bases separated the two germline ends. The CDR3 sequence: CAWRPRGPPSYEQYF. As DNA, the CDR3 is TGTGCCTGGAGGCCCCGGGGGCCCCCCTCCTACGAGCAGTACTTC.

This clone has more than one count but fewer than ten. V usage is TRBV10-1 and J usage is TRBJ2-1, with 11 bases aligning to TRBD1. The CDR3 has 16 residues. CDR1 and CDR2 from the germline V gene are WNHNN and SYGVQD (reference sequence). J was trimmed by 3 bases and V by 4 bases; bases with no gene match: 5. CDR3 DNA sequence: TGCGCCAGCAGTGTTTCCGGGACAGGGGGCTACAATGAGCAGTTCTTC. Translated, it gives CASSVSGTGGYNEQFF.

The chain uses TRBV6-5 and TRBJ2-7; TRBD2 matches 7 bases. The CDR3 contains 15 residues. The germline gives CDR1 MNHEY, CDR2 SVGAGI. J gave up 0 bases and V 3 bases, and 5 bases lay outside the gene matches. DNA for the CDR3: TGTGCCAGCAGTTATTCCGGCGGGAGCTCCTACGAGCAGTACTTC. The encoded protein is CASSYSGGSSYEQYF.

The rearrangement joins TRBV9 to TRBJ1-5; TRBD1 aligns across 7 bases. The length of the CDR3 is 15 residues. Trimming removed 0 bases from V and 6 bases from J; junction bases left unmatched: 6. CDR1 SGDLS and CDR2 YYNGEE come from the germline V gene. The CDR3 DNA reads as TGTGCCAGCAGCGTAGATGGCAGGGGGGGTCAGCCCCAGCATTTT. It is translated as CASSVDGRGGQPQHF.

This clone was counted a single time. V gene TRBV4-3 combines with J gene TRBJ2-3, with 11 bases aligning to TRBD2. V lost 4 bases, J lost 6 bases, and 6 bases stayed unmatched. Germline V gives CDR1 LGHNA, CDR2 YSLEER. The CDR3 contains 15 residues. The CDR3 is CASSPLAGGPDTQYF. Here the CDR3 DNA reads TGCGCCAGCAGCCCATTAGCGGGAGGGCCGGATACGCAGTATTTT.

The gene calls are TRBV6-1 and TRBJ1-6; no clear D. The CDR3 is 14 residues long. CDR1 is MNHNS, CDR2 SASEGT, per germline. The germline V and J ends were trimmed by 4 bases and 0 bases, with 4 bases remaining between them. The CDR3 protein is CASSVSSYNSPLHF. DNA for the CDR3: TGTGCCAGCAGTGTCAGCTCCTATAATTCACCCCTCCACTTT.

The gene calls are TRBV5-5 and TRBJ2-2; D call uncertain. The CDR3 extends over 15 amino acids. The germline CDR1 and CDR2 sequences are SGHKS and YYEKEE (reference sequence). V dropped 2 bases and J dropped 1 base, with 9 bases sitting between them. Here the CDR3 reads CASSLQQLNTGELFF. For the CDR3, the DNA is TGTGCCAGCAGCTTACAGCAATTGAACACCGGGGAGCTGTTTTTT. The entire variable domain, with the rest obtained from reference TRBV5-5 and TRBJ2-2, is as follows: DAGVTQSPTHLIKTRGQQVTLRCSPISGHKSVSWYQQVLGQGPQFIFQYYEKEERGRGNFPDRFSARQFPNYSSELNVNALLLGDSALYLCASSLQQLNTGELFFGEGSRLTVL.

The chain joins TRBV11-3 to TRBJ2-7, with 9 bases identical to TRBD1. V lost 5 bases and J lost 0; bases outside the gene matches: 5. Germline CDR1 reads SGHNT; CDR2 reads YENEEA. The CDR3 has 15 amino acids. The CDR3 DNA follows: TGTGCCAGCAGCCTGGGACAGGGCAACTCCTACGAGCAGTACTTC. This encodes CASSLGQGNSYEQYF.

The J gene is TRBJ2-2, the V gene TRBV6-1; weak D call: TRBD1 (6 bases). Germline V gene lookup returns CDR1 MNHNS and CDR2 SASEGT. CDR3 length equals 15 residues. The V gene lost 5 bases and the J gene lost 7 bases, with 17 bases spanning the gap. The chain's CDR3 is CASSLVGALNGELFF. In DNA, the CDR3 is TGTGCCAGCAGTCTCGTGGGGGCGCTAAACGGGGAGCTGTTTTTT.